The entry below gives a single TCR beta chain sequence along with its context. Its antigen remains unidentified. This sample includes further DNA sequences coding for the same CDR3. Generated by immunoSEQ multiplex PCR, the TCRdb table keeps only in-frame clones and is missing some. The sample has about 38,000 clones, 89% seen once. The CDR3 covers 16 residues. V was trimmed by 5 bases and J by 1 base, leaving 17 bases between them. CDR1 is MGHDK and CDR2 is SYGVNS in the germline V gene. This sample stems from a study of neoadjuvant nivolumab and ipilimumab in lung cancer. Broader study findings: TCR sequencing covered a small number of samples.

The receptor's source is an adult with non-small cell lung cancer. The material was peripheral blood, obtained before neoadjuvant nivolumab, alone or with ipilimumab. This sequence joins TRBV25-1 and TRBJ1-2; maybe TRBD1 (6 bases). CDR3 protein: CASSPTLTGYNYGYTF. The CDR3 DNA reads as TGTGCCAGCAGTCCTACACTGACAGGATATAACTATGGCTACACCTTC.